These T cell receptor beta chains were read from a single sample in a study of blood T cell repertoires in COVID-19. Using immunoSEQ multiplex PCR, the repertoire was profiled, and TCRdb retains in-frame clones only, with some absent. Of around 130,000 clones in the sample, more than 70% were seen once. Sample: peripheral blood. The receptors here all came from a man aged 60-69 years with acute or convalescent COVID-19. Each CDR3 is given with its conserved first and last residue. A D gene is named only where the DNA matches it firmly. A row's size may be missing; if present it is once, few, many or a size class.

DNA: TGTGCCAGCAGCCAACTAGCGGGGCATACGCAGTATTTT
CDR3: CASSQLAGHTQYF
J: TRBJ2-3
V: TRBV28
D: TRBD2
size: -

DNA: TGTGCCAGCATACGCGGGAGATATACCGGGGAGCTGTTTTTT
CDR3: CASIRGRYTGELFF
J: TRBJ2-2
V: TRBV2
D: TRBD2
size: -

DNA: TGTGCCAGCAGTTACTTGGGGACAGGACAAGAGACCCAGTACTTC
CDR3: CASSYLGTGQETQYF
J: TRBJ2-5
V: TRBV6-5
D: TRBD1
size: -

DNA: TGTGCCAGCAGTGAAAGCGGGGGGGTGTATGAAAAACTGTTTTTT
CDR3: CASSESGGVYEKLFF
J: TRBJ1-4
V: TRBV6-1
D: -
size: -

DNA: TGTGCCAGCACGACTACTTCCAGCTCCTACGAGCAGTACTTC
CDR3: CASTTTSSSYEQYF
J: TRBJ2-7
V: TRBV21-1
D: -
size: -

DNA: TGCGCCAGCAGCCTACATTCGGGACAGGGGCTGTATGGCTACACCTTC
CDR3: CASSLHSGQGLYGYTF
J: TRBJ1-2
V: TRBV5-1
D: TRBD1
size: -

DNA: TGTGCCAGCAGCCAAGCCGCGGTCACAGATACGCAGTATTTT
CDR3: CASSQAAVTDTQYF
J: TRBJ2-3
V: TRBV3-1/TRBV3-2
D: -
size: -

DNA: TGTGCCAGCAGCCCCGGACTGATTCCCTACAATGAGCAGTTCTTC
CDR3: CASSPGLIPYNEQFF
J: TRBJ2-1
V: TRBV11-2
D: -
size: -

DNA: TGTGCCAGCAGCTTATCTAGCGGGGGTTACAATGAGCAGTTCTTC
CDR3: CASSLSSGGYNEQFF
J: TRBJ2-1
V: TRBV7-2
D: TRBD2
size: -

DNA: TGTGCCAGCAGTGACTCTAATACCCCCTACGAGCAGTACTTC
CDR3: CASSDSNTPYEQYF
J: TRBJ2-7
V: TRBV2
D: -
size: -

DNA: TGTGCCAGCAGCACCGGACAGGGGACAAGGAATGAGCAGTTCTTC
CDR3: CASSTGQGTRNEQFF
J: TRBJ2-1
V: TRBV21-1
D: -
size: -

DNA: TGTGCTAGTGGTTTGGTTGGGACAGCTAAATCTACGTACGAGCAGTACTTC
CDR3: CASGLVGTAKSTYEQYF
J: TRBJ2-7
V: TRBV12-5
D: TRBD1
size: -

DNA: TGTGCCAGCAGTTCTCCGGGAATCCAGTTCTTC
CDR3: CASSSPGIQFF
J: TRBJ2-1
V: TRBV7-9
D: -
size: -

DNA: TGTGCCAGCAGCCATAATACAGGTGGTGAAGCTTTCTTT
CDR3: CASSHNTGGEAFF
J: TRBJ1-1
V: TRBV3-1/TRBV3-2
D: -
size: -

DNA: TGCGCCAGCAGCCCCACAAACTCTGGAAACACCATATATTTT
CDR3: CASSPTNSGNTIYF
J: TRBJ1-3
V: TRBV5-1
D: -
size: -

DNA: TGTGCCAGCAGCTCCAGTCTAGCGGGGGGGCTAGATACGCAGTATTTT
CDR3: CASSSSLAGGLDTQYF
J: TRBJ2-3
V: TRBV11-3
D: TRBD2
size: -

DNA: TGTGCCAGCAGCTTCACGGGGGGGCCGCCCGGGGAGCTGTTTTTT
CDR3: CASSFTGGPPGELFF
J: TRBJ2-2
V: TRBV11-2
D: TRBD2
size: -

DNA: TGTGCCAGCAGGTTTTTAACAGATACGCAGTATTTT
CDR3: CASRFLTDTQYF
J: TRBJ2-3
V: TRBV12-3/TRBV12-4
D: -
size: -

DNA: TGCGCCAGCAGCTCGACAGTGAACTACGAGCAGTACTTC
CDR3: CASSSTVNYEQYF
J: TRBJ2-7
V: TRBV5-1
D: -
size: -

DNA: TGTGCCAGCAGCCAACAGGGAATTCAGCCCCAGCATTTT
CDR3: CASSQQGIQPQHF
J: TRBJ1-5
V: TRBV12-3/TRBV12-4
D: -
size: -

DNA: TGTGCCAGCAGCCTGGGACAGGGAATAGATACGCAGTATTTT
CDR3: CASSLGQGIDTQYF
J: TRBJ2-3
V: TRBV7-9
D: TRBD1
size: -

DNA: TGTGCCAGCAGCCAGCGGGAGGGGGAGCTGTTTTTT
CDR3: CASSQREGELFF
J: TRBJ2-2
V: TRBV3-1/TRBV3-2
D: TRBD2
size: -

DNA: TGCAGTGCTAGTGACAGCGCCCGATCTAACTATGGCTACACCTTC
CDR3: CSASDSARSNYGYTF
J: TRBJ1-2
V: TRBV20-1
D: -
size: -

DNA: TGTGCCAGCAGTTACGGCCATATAACTGAAGCTTTCTTT
CDR3: CASSYGHITEAFF
J: TRBJ1-1
V: TRBV6-5
D: -
size: once

DNA: TGTGCCAGCAGGACTCTTAACTATGGCTACACCTTC
CDR3: CASRTLNYGYTF
J: TRBJ1-2
V: TRBV27
D: -
size: -

DNA: TGCGCCAGCAGAACGGACAGGGCGGGCACTGAAGCTTTCTTT
CDR3: CASRTDRAGTEAFF
J: TRBJ1-1
V: TRBV10-1
D: TRBD1
size: -

DNA: TGTGCCAGCTCACCCGGGAGGGGTCAGCCCCAGCATTTT
CDR3: CASSPGRGQPQHF
J: TRBJ1-5
V: TRBV18
D: -
size: -

DNA: TGTGCCAGCAGGACGGGACAGGGGTTCTCTGGGGCCAACGTCCTGACTTTC
CDR3: CASRTGQGFSGANVLTF
J: TRBJ2-6
V: TRBV2
D: TRBD1
size: -

DNA: TGTGCCAGCAGCTTTGGGAGCCAAGACATTCAGTACTTC
CDR3: CASSFGSQDIQYF
J: TRBJ2-4
V: TRBV5-4
D: -
size: -

DNA: TGCGCCAGCAGCCTTCGACAGCAGACCGGGGAGCTGTTTTTT
CDR3: CASSLRQQTGELFF
J: TRBJ2-2
V: TRBV5-1
D: -
size: -

DNA: TGTGCCTGGAGGGGACAGGACCCTTATGGCTACACCTTC
CDR3: CAWRGQDPYGYTF
J: TRBJ1-2
V: TRBV30
D: TRBD1
size: -

DNA: TGTGCCAGCAGCTGGACTTCTAGCACAGATACGCAGTATTTT
CDR3: CASSWTSSTDTQYF
J: TRBJ2-3
V: TRBV7-3
D: -
size: -

DNA: TGTGCCAGCAGCTTAAGGACGACTAGCGGGAGTAAGGAGACCCAGTACTTC
CDR3: CASSLRTTSGSKETQYF
J: TRBJ2-5
V: TRBV7-8
D: TRBD2
size: -

DNA: TGTGCCAGCAGTCCTGGGACACAGCCATACGAGCAGTACTTC
CDR3: CASSPGTQPYEQYF
J: TRBJ2-7
V: TRBV27
D: -
size: -

DNA: TGTGCCAGCAGTGACCAGGGACTGTTTTTT
CDR3: CASSDQGLFF
J: TRBJ1-4
V: TRBV6-1
D: -
size: -

DNA: TGTGCCAGCAGCTTAGGTGGGACAGGGTGGGACGAGCAGTACTTC
CDR3: CASSLGGTGWDEQYF
J: TRBJ2-7
V: TRBV7-9
D: TRBD1
size: -

DNA: TGTGCCAGCAGCTTAGGTCCGGGAAACACCATATATTTT
CDR3: CASSLGPGNTIYF
J: TRBJ1-3
V: TRBV11-2
D: -
size: -

DNA: TGTGCCCCAAAGGTTACCGGGGACAGGGGGTGGGATAATGAAAAACTGTTTTTT
CDR3: CAPKVTGDRGWDNEKLFF
J: TRBJ1-4
V: TRBV11-2
D: TRBD1
size: -

DNA: TGTGCCAGCGGCGGGGGCCCCAATCAGCCCCAGCATTTT
CDR3: CASGGGPNQPQHF
J: TRBJ1-5
V: TRBV27
D: -
size: -

DNA: TGTGCCAGTAAAACCGGGACAGATACCTACGAGCAGTACTTC
CDR3: CASKTGTDTYEQYF
J: TRBJ2-7
V: TRBV19
D: TRBD1
size: -

DNA: TGTGCCAGCAGCCACCGAACAGCGGGGAACACTGAAGCTTTCTTT
CDR3: CASSHRTAGNTEAFF
J: TRBJ1-1
V: TRBV3-1/TRBV3-2
D: -
size: -

DNA: TGTGCCAGCAGCTTAGTTCTTTCGACTAGCGGGAGTTACGAGCAGTACTTC
CDR3: CASSLVLSTSGSYEQYF
J: TRBJ2-7
V: TRBV7-9
D: TRBD2
size: -

DNA: TGTGCCAGCAGCGTAGGCAGGGTTCGTGGCTACACCTTC
CDR3: CASSVGRVRGYTF
J: TRBJ1-2
V: TRBV9
D: -
size: -

DNA: TGTGCCAGCAGTGGGACAGGGAAAGGGCAGTTCTTC
CDR3: CASSGTGKGQFF
J: TRBJ2-1
V: TRBV2
D: TRBD1
size: many

DNA: TGTGCCAGCAGCGTCCTGACAGGCGGGAATCAGCCCCAGCATTTT
CDR3: CASSVLTGGNQPQHF
J: TRBJ1-5
V: TRBV7-2
D: -
size: -

DNA: TGTGCCAGCAGCCCCCGAGGTAGCGGGAGAACTTTGGAGACCCAGTACTTC
CDR3: CASSPRGSGRTLETQYF
J: TRBJ2-5
V: TRBV9
D: TRBD2
size: -

DNA: TGTGCCAGCAGCCCCCAGGGATCAGGGAATAATTCACCCCTCCACTTT
CDR3: CASSPQGSGNNSPLHF
J: TRBJ1-6
V: TRBV11-2
D: -
size: -

DNA: TGCAGCGTTGGTGGCAGGGGGAATCAGCCCCAGCATTTT
CDR3: CSVGGRGNQPQHF
J: TRBJ1-5
V: TRBV29-1
D: TRBD1
size: -